This is a list of T cell receptor beta chains from one sample in a study of OX40 agonist ivuxolimab in advanced cancers. Assay: immunoSEQ multiplex PCR; the TCRdb copy retains only in-frame clones and omits some. This sample has 65,000 to 85,000 clones, with approximately 84% found just once. Specimen: CD4+ or CD8+ T cells sorted from blood, collected in a trial of the OX40 agonist ivuxolimab. The origin of the receptors is an adult with an advanced solid tumor such as melanoma, head and neck, liver or kidney cancer. Each CDR3 is given with its conserved first and last residue. A D gene is named only where the DNA matches it firmly. Not every row has a clone size; where given, it reads once, few, many or a size class.

size: -
J: TRBJ2-1
length: 16
D: TRBD2
V: TRBV4-3
CDR3: CASSQPTSGGGHEQFF
DNA: TGCGCCAGCAGCCAGCCTACTAGCGGGGGGGGACATGAGCAGTTCTTC

size: -
J: TRBJ1-1
length: 13
D: -
V: TRBV9
CDR3: CASSVDWNTEAFF
DNA: TGTGCCAGCAGCGTTGACTGGAACACTGAAGCTTTCTTT

size: -
J: TRBJ2-6
length: 15
D: -
V: TRBV6-5
CDR3: CASSPDPAGANVLTF
DNA: TGTGCCAGCAGCCCCGACCCGGCTGGGGCCAACGTCCTGACTTTC

size: -
J: TRBJ2-2
length: 14
D: -
V: TRBV5-4
CDR3: CASRFQGNTGELFF
DNA: TGTGCCAGCAGGTTTCAGGGGAACACCGGGGAGCTGTTTTTT

size: -
J: TRBJ1-2
length: 13
D: -
V: TRBV4-2
CDR3: CASSQGPEYGYTF
DNA: TGTGCCAGCAGCCAAGGACCTGAATATGGCTACACCTTC

size: few
J: TRBJ2-3
length: 15
D: -
V: TRBV10-3
CDR3: CAINKTGLDPDTQYF
DNA: TGTGCCATCAATAAAACGGGGCTGGATCCAGATACGCAGTATTTT

size: -
J: TRBJ2-6
length: 14
D: -
V: TRBV5-4
CDR3: CASAPSSGANVLTF
DNA: TGTGCCAGTGCTCCCAGCTCTGGGGCCAACGTCCTGACTTTC

size: -
J: TRBJ2-2
length: 15
D: TRBD1
V: TRBV5-1
CDR3: CASSSDRANTGELFF
DNA: TGCGCCAGCAGCTCGGACAGGGCGAACACCGGGGAGCTGTTTTTT

size: -
J: TRBJ1-1
length: 14
D: -
V: TRBV30
CDR3: CAWKGFRVNTEAFF
DNA: TGTGCCTGGAAGGGTTTCAGGGTGAACACTGAAGCTTTCTTT

size: -
J: TRBJ2-1
length: 14
D: TRBD1
V: TRBV18
CDR3: CASSQTGQDNEQFF
DNA: TGTGCCAGCTCGCAGACGGGACAGGACAATGAGCAGTTCTTC

size: -
J: TRBJ1-4
length: 13
D: -
V: TRBV30
CDR3: CAWSRRGGEKLFF
DNA: TGTGCCTGGAGTAGACGAGGGGGTGAAAAACTGTTTTTT

size: few
J: TRBJ2-7
length: 14
D: TRBD1
V: TRBV5-6
CDR3: CASSATGGFGEQYF
DNA: TGTGCCAGCAGCGCGACAGGGGGATTCGGCGAGCAGTACTTC

size: once
J: TRBJ2-7
length: 17
D: TRBD2
V: TRBV10-3
CDR3: CAISSPGVAGGPYEQYF
DNA: TGTGCCATCAGTTCCCCTGGGGTAGCGGGAGGGCCTTACGAGCAGTACTTC

size: once
J: TRBJ2-5
length: 15
D: TRBD1
V: TRBV27
CDR3: CASSSPTGGLETQYF
DNA: TGTGCCAGCAGTTCCCCGACAGGGGGTTTGGAGACCCAGTACTTC